This TCR beta chain was captured in a study of monozygotic twins with inflammatory bowel disease. Per TCR library, 3500 ng of total RNA was used. TCRdb reprocessed the 5' RACE reads and reports one entry per CDR3 protein, with no DNA. The sample has some 300,000 distinct CDR3 sequences; the top ten hold 5.5% to 6.5%. The V gene's germline CDR1 is KGHSH and CDR2 LQKENI. The CDR3 spans 13 residues. The TCR sequence derives from a human donor with ulcerative colitis or Crohn's disease, or a healthy co-twin of an affected twin (not recorded which). The chain carries TRBV18 and TRBJ1-4; as DNA is missing, the TRBD1 call by TCRdb cannot be tested. The material sequenced was blood. CDR3 residues: CASAGGTNEKLFF.